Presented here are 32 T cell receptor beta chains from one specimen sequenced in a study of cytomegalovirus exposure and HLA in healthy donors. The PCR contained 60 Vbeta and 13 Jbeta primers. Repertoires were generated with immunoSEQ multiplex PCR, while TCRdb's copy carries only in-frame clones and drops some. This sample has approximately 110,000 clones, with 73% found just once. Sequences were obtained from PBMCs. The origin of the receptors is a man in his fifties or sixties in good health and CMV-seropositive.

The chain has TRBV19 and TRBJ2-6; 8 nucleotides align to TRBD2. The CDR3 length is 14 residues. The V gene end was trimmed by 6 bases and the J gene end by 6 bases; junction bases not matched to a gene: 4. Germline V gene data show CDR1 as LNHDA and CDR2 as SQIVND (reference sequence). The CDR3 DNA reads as TGTGCCAGTAGCCCGGGGGGGTCGGCCAACGTCCTGACTTTC. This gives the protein CASSPGGSANVLTF.

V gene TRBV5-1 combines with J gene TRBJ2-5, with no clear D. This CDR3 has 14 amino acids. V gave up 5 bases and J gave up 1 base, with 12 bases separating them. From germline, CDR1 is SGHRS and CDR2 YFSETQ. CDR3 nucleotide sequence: TGCGCCAGCAGGCTGTTGCCGGTCCAAGAGACCCAGTACTTC. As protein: CASRLLPVQETQYF.

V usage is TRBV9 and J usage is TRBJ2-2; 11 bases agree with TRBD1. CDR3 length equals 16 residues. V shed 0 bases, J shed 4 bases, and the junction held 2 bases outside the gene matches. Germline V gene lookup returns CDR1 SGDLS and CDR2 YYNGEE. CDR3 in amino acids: CASSVGGQGGTGELFF. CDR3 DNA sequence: TGTGCCAGCAGCGTAGGGGGACAGGGGGGCACCGGGGAGCTGTTTTTT. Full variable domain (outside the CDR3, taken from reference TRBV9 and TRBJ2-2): DSGVTQTPKHLITATGQRVTLRCSPRSGDLSVYWYQQSLDQGLQFLIQYYNGEERAKGNILERFSAQQFPDLHSELNLSSLELGDSALYFCASSVGGQGGTGELFFGEGSRLTVL.

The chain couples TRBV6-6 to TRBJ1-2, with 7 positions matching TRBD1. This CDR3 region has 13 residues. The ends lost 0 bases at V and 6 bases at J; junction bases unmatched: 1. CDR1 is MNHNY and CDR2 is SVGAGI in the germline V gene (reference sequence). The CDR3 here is CASSYSTGDGYTF. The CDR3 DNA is TGTGCCAGCAGTTACTCAACAGGGGATGGCTACACCTTC.

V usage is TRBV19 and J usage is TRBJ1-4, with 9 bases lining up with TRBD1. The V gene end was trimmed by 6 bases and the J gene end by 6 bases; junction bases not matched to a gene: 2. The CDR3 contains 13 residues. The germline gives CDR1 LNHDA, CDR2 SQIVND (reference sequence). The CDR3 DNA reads TGTGCCAGTAGCGGGGACAGGGATGAAAAACTGTTTTTT. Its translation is CASSGDRDEKLFF.

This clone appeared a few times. CDR3 DNA sequence: TGTGCCTGGAGTGGCGTACACCCGGGAGCTTTCTTT. Translation gives CAWSGVHPGAFF. V is TRBV30 and J is TRBJ1-1; the D is unclear. CDR1 GTSNPN and CDR2 SVGIG come from the germline V gene (reference sequence). Trimming stripped 1 base from V and 10 bases from J, with 13 bases between. The CDR3 is made up of 12 amino acids.

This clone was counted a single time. The CDR3 sequence is CASSVAGGIPYEQYF. The DNA for the CDR3 is TGTGCCAGCAGCGTAGCGGGGGGGATCCCCTACGAGCAGTACTTC. This chain uses TRBV9 with TRBJ2-7, with 8 bases matching TRBD2. The CDR3 consists of 15 residues. CDR1 SGDLS and CDR2 YYNGEE come from the germline V gene. The trim removed 0 bases at V and 2 bases at J, leaving 4 bases unmatched.

In DNA, the CDR3 is TGTGCCAGCAGTTACTCGACAGGGGCTTCGAATGAAAAACTGTTTTTT. It encodes CASSYSTGASNEKLFF. This rearrangement joins TRBV6-5 to TRBJ1-4; 8 positions match TRBD1. V lost 0 bases and J lost 5; bases outside the gene matches: 5. The CDR3 is 16 amino acids. Germline lookup yields CDR1 MNHEY and CDR2 SVGAGI.

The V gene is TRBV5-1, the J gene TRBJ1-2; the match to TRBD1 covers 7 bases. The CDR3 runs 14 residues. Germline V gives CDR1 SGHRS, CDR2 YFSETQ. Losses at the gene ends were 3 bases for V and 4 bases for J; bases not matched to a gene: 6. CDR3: CASSYSGTVYGYTF. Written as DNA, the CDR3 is TGCGCCAGCAGCTATTCCGGGACAGTCTATGGCTACACCTTC.

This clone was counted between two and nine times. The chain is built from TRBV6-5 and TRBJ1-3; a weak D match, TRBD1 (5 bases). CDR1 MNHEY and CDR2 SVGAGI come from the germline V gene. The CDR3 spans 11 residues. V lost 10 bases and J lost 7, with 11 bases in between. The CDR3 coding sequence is TGTGCCATCACCCGGGGGAACACCATATATTTT. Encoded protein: CAITRGNTIYF.

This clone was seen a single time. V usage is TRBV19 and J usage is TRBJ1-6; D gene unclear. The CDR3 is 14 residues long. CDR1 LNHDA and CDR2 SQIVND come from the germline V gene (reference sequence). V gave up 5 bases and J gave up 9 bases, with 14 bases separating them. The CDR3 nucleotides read TGTGCCAGTAGTCGGAACAGAACGACTTCACCCCTCCACTTT. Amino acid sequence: CASSRNRTTSPLHF.

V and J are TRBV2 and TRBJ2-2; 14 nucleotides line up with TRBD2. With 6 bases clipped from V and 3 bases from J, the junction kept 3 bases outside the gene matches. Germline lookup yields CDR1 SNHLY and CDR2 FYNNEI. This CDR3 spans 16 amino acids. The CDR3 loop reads CASSRLAGGHTGELFF. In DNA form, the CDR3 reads TGTGCCAGCAGCCGACTAGCGGGGGGGCACACCGGGGAGCTGTTTTTT.

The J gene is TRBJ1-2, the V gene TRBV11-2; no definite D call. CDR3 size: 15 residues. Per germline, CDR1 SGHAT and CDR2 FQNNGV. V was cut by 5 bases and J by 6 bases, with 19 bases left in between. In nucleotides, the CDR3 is TGTGCCAGCAGCCCGGGAGGAAAACACGTGGATGGCTACACCTTC. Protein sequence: CASSPGGKHVDGYTF.

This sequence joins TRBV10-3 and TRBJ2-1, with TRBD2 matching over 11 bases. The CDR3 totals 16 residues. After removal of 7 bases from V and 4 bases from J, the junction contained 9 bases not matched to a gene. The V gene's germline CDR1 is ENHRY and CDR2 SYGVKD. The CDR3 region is CAIKSIAGGPYNEQFF. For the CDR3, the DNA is TGTGCCATCAAATCGATAGCGGGGGGGCCTTACAATGAGCAGTTCTTC.

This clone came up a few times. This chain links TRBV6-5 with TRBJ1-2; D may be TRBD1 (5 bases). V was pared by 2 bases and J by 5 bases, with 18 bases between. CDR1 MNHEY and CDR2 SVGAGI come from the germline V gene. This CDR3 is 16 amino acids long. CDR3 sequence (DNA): TGTGCCAGCAGTTACCGTGGTTCGGACATCTCTTATGGCTACACCTTC. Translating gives CASSYRGSDISYGYTF.

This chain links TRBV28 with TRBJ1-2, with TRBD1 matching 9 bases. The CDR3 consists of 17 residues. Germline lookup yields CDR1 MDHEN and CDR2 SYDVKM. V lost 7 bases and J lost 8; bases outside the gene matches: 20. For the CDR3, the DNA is TGTGCCAGCACCTTTCCCCTGGGGACAGGGTTAGACACGGGCTACACCTTC. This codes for CASTFPLGTGLDTGYTF.

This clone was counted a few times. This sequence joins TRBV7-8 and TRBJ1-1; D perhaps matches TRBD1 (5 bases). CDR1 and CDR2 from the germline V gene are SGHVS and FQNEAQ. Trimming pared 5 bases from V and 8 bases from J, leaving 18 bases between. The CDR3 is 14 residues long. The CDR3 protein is CASSPAVRTLEAFF. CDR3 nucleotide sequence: TGTGCCAGCAGCCCGGCGGTACGGACACTCGAAGCTTTCTTT.

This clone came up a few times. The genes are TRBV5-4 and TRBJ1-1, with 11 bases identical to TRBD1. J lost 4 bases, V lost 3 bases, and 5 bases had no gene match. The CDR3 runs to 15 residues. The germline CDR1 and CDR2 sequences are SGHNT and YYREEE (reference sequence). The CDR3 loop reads CASSYPGTGGTEAFF. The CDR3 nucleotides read TGTGCCAGCAGCTATCCAGGGACAGGGGGCACTGAAGCTTTCTTT.

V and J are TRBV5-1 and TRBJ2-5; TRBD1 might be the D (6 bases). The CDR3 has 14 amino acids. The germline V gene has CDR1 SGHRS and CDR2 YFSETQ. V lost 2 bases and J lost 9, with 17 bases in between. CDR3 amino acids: CASSFGQSKWSQYF. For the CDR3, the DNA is TGCGCCAGCAGCTTCGGACAGTCAAAGTGGTCCCAGTACTTC.

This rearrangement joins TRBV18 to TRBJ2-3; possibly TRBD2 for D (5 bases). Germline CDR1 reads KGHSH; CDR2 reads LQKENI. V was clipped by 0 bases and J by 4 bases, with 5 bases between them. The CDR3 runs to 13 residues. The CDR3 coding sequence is TGTGCCAGCTCACCACCGGGAGCAGATACGCAGTATTTT. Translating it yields CASSPPGADTQYF.

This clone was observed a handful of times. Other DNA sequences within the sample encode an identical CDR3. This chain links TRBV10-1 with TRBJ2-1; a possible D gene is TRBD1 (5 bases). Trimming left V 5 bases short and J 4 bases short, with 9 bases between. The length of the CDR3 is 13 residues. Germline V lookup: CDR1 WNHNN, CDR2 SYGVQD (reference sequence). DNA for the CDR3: TGCGCCAGCAGTAAAGACAGTTACAATGAGCAGTTCTTC. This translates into CASSKDSYNEQFF.

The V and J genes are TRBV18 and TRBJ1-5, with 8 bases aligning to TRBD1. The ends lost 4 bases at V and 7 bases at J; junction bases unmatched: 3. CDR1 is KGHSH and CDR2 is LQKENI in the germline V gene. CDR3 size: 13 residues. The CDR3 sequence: CASSLQGAQPQHF. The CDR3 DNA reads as TGTGCCAGCTCACTCCAGGGGGCCCAGCCCCAGCATTTT.

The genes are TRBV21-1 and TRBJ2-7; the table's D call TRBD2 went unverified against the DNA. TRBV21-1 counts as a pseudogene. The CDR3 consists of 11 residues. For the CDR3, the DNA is TGTGCCAGCAGCAAAGGTATAGAGCAGTACTTC. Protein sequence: CASSKGIEQYF.

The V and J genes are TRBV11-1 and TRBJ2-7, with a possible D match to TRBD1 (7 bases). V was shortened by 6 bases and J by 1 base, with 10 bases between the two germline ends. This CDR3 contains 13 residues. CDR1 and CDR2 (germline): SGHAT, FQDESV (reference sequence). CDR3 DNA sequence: TGTGCCAGCAGTCCAGGGGGGTCCTACGAGCAGTACTTC. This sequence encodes CASSPGGSYEQYF.

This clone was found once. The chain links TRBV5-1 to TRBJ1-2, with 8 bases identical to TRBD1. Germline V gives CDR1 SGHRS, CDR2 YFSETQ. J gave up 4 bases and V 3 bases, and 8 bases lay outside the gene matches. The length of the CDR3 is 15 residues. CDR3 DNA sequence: TGCGCCAGCAGCTCCCCGGGACAGGACATCTATGGCTACACCTTC. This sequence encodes CASSSPGQDIYGYTF.

The CDR3 DNA reads as TGTGCCAGCAGCGTGATAGGGGGAAGTGAAAAACTGTTTTTT. Translated: CASSVIGGSEKLFF. The rearrangement joins TRBV9 to TRBJ1-4, with a possible D match to TRBD1 (6 bases). Trimming removed 2 bases from V and 7 bases from J, with 12 bases in between. This CDR3 is 14 amino acids long. The germline V gene has CDR1 SGDLS and CDR2 YYNGEE. Full variable domain (rest looked up from reference TRBV9 and TRBJ1-4): DSGVTQTPKHLITATGQRVTLRCSPRSGDLSVYWYQQSLDQGLQFLIQYYNGEERAKGNILERFSAQQFPDLHSELNLSSLELGDSALYFCASSVIGGSEKLFFGSGTQLSVL.

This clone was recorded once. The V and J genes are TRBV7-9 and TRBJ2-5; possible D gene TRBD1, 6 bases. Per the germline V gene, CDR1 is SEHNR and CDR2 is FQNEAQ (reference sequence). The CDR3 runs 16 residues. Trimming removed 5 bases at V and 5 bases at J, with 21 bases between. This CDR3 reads CASSAIGRGEWETQYF. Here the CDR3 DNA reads TGTGCCAGCAGCGCGATAGGCAGGGGAGAATGGGAGACCCAGTACTTC.

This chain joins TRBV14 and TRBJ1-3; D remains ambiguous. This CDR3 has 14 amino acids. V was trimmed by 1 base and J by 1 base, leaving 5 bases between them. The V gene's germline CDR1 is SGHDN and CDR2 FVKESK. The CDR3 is CASSQVGSGNTIYF. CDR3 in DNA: TGTGCCAGCAGCCAAGTCGGGTCTGGAAACACCATATATTTT. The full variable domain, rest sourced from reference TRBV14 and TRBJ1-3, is EAGVTQFPSHSVIEKGQTVTLRCDPISGHDNLYWYRRVMGKEIKFLLHFVKESKQDESGMPNNRFLAERTGGTYSTLKVQPAELEDSGVYFCASSQVGSGNTIYFGEGSWLTVV.

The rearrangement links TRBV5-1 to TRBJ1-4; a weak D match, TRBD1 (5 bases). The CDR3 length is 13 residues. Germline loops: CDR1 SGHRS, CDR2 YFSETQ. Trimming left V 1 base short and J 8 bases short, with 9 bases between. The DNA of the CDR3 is TGCGCCAGCAGCTTGATGAGACAGGAAAAACTGTTTTTT. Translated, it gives CASSLMRQEKLFF.

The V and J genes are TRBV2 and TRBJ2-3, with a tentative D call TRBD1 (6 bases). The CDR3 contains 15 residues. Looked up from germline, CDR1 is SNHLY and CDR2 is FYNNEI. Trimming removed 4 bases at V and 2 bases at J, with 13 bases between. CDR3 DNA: TGTGCCAGCAGTGGAACCCAGGGGACCACAGATACGCAGTATTTT. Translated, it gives CASSGTQGTTDTQYF.

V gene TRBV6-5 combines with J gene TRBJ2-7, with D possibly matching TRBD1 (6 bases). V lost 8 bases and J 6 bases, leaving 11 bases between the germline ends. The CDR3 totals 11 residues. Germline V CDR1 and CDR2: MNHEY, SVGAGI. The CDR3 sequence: CASGGLGEQYF. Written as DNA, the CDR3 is TGTGCCAGCGGGGGCCTCGGCGAGCAGTACTTC.

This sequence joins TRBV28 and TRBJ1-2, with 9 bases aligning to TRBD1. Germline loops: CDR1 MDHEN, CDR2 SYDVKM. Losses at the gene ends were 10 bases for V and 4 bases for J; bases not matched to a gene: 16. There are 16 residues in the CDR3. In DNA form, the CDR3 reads TGTGCCACCCCTAGGGAGACAGGGGGGCTAGTCTATGGCTACACCTTC. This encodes CATPRETGGLVYGYTF.